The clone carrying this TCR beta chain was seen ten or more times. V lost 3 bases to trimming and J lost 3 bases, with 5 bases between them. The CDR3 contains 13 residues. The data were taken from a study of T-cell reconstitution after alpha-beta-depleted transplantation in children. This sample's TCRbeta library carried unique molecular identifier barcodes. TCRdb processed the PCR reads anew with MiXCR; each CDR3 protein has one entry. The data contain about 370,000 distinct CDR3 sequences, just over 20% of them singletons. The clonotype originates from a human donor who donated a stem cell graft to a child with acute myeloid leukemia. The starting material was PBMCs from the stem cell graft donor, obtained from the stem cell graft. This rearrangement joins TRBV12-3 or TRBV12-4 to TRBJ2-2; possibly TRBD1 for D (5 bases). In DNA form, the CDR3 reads TGTGCCAGCAGTTTCAGGGACACCGGGGAGCTGTTTTTT. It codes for CASSFRDTGELFF.